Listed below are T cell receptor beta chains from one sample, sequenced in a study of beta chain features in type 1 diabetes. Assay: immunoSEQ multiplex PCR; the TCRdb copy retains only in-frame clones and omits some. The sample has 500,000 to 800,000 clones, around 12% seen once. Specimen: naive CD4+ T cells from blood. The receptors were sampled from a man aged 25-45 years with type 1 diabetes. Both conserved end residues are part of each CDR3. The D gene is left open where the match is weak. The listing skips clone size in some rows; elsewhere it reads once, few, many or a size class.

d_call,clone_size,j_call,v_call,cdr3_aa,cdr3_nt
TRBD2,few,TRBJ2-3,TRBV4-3,CASSQDTPLRGGGRDTQYF,TGCGCCAGCAGCCAAGATACCCCCCTACGGGGGGGAGGGCGCGATACGCAGTATTTT
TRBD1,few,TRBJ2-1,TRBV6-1,CASREQGAYYNEQFF,TGTGCCAGCAGGGAACAGGGGGCTTACTACAATGAGCAGTTCTTC
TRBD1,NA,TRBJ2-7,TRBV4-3,CASSQGQGDYYEQYF,TGCGCCAGCAGCCAAGGACAGGGGGACTACTACGAGCAGTACTTC
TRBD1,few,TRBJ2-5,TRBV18,CASTTGTEETQYF,TGTGCCAGCACGACAGGGACGGAGGAGACCCAGTACTTC
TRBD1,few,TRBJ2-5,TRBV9,CASSLPGQGGETQYF,TGTGCCAGCAGCCTTCCCGGACAGGGGGGAGAGACCCAGTACTTC
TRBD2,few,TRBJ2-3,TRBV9,CASSGSGGRTDTQYF,TGTGCCAGCAGCGGTAGCGGGGGTCGAACAGATACGCAGTATTTT
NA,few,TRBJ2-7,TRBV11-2,CASSLGTFEQYF,TGTGCCAGCAGCCTTGGGACATTCGAGCAGTACTTC
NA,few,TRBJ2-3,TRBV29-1,CSVPLQGGDTQYF,TGCAGCGTCCCTCTCCAGGGGGGGGATACGCAGTATTTT
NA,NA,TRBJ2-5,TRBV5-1,CASSEGPSQETQYF,TGCGCCAGCAGCGAGGGACCGTCCCAAGAGACCCAGTACTTC
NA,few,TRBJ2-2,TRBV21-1,CASGAGVAGELFF,TGTGCCAGCGGGGCAGGAGTCGCCGGGGAGCTGTTTTTT